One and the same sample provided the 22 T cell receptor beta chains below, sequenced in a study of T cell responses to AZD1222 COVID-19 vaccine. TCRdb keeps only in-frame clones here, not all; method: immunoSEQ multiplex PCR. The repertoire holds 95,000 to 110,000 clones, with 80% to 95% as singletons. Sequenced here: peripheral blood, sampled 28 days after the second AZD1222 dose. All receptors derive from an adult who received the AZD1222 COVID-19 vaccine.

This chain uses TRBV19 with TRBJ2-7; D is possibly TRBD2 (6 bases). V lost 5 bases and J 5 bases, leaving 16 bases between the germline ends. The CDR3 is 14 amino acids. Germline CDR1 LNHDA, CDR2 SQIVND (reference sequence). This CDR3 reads CASSSRGGTDEQYF. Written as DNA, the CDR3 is TGTGCCAGTAGTTCCCGTGGAGGGACGGACGAGCAGTACTTC.

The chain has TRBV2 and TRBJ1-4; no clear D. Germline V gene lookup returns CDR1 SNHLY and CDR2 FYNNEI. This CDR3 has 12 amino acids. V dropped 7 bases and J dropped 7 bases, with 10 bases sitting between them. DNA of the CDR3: TGTGCCAGCACCTCGGGGTCTGAAAAACTGTTTTTT. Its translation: CASTSGSEKLFF.

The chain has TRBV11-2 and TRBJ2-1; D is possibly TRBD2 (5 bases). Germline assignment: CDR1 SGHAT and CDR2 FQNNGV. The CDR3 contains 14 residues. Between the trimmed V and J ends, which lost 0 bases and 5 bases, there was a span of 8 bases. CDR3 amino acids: CASSLDGVHNEQFF. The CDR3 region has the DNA TGTGCCAGCAGCTTAGACGGGGTCCACAATGAGCAGTTCTTC.

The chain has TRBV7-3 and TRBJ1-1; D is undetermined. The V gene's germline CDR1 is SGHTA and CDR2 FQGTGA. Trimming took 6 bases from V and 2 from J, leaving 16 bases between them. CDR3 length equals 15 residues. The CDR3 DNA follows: TGTGCCAGCAGGTATTCGGGCAGTCCTAACACTGAAGCTTTCTTT. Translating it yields CASRYSGSPNTEAFF.

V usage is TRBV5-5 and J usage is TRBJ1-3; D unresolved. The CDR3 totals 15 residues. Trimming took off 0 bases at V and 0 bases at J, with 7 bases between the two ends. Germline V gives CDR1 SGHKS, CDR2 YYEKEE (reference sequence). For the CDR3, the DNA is TGTGCCAGCAGCTTGGAGGGCAACTCTGGAAACACCATATATTTT. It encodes CASSLEGNSGNTIYF.

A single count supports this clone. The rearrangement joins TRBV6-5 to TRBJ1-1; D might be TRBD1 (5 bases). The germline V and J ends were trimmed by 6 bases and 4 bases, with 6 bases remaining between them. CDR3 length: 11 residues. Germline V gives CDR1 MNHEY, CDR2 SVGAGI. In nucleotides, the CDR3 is TGTGCCAGCAGGGGGGGCACTGAAGCTTTCTTT. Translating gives CASRGGTEAFF.

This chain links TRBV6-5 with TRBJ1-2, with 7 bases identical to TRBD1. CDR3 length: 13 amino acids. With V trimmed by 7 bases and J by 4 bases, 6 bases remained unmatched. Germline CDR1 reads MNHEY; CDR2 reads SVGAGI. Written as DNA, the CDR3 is TGTGCCAGCACCCAGGGGGGTGGCTATGGCTACACCTTC. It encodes CASTQGGGYGYTF.

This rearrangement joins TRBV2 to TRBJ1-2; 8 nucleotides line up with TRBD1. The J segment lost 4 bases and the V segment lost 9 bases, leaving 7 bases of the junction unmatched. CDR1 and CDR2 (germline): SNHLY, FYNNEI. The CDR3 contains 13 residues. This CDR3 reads CARGQGGLYGYTF. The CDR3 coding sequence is TGTGCCAGAGGACAGGGCGGACTCTATGGCTACACCTTC.

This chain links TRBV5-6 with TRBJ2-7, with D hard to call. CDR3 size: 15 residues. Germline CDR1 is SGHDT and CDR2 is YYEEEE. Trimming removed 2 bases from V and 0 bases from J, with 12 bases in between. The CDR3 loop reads CASSFSLGRSYEQYF. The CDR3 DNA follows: TGTGCCAGCAGCTTTTCCCTCGGGCGCTCCTACGAGCAGTACTTC.

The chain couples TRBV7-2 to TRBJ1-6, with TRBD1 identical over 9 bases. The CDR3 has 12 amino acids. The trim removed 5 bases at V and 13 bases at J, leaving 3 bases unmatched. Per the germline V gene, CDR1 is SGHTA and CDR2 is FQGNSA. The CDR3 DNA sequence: TGTGCCAGCAGCGGAGACAGGGGGCCCCTCCACTTT. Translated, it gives CASSGDRGPLHF. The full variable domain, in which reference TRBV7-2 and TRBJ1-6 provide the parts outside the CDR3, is GAGVSQSPSNKVTEKGKDVELRCDPISGHTALYWYRQSLGQGLEFLIYFQGNSAPDKSGLPSDRFSAERTGGSVSTLTIQRTQQEDSAVYLCASSGDRGPLHFGNGTRLTVT.

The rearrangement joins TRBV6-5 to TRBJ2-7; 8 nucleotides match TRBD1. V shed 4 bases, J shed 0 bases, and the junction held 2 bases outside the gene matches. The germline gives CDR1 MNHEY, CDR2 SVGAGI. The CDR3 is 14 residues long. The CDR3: CASSSTGGSYEQYF. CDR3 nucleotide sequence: TGTGCCAGCAGTTCCACAGGGGGCTCCTACGAGCAGTACTTC.

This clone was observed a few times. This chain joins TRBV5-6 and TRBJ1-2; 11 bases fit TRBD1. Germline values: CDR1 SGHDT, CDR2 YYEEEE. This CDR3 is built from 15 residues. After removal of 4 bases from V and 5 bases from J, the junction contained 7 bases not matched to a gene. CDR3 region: CASSPDRGRGYGYTF. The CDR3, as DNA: TGTGCCAGCAGCCCGGACAGGGGGCGCGGTTATGGCTACACCTTC.

The CDR3 DNA follows: TGTGCCAGCAGTCCTCTGGACACTACTGGAAACACCATATATTTT. Its protein product is CASSPLDTTGNTIYF. The V gene is TRBV27, the J gene TRBJ1-3, with D possibly being TRBD1 (5 bases). The V end was cut by 5 bases, the J end by 2 bases, with 13 bases between. In germline, CDR1 is MNHEY, CDR2 SMNVEV (reference sequence). The length of the CDR3 is 15 residues.

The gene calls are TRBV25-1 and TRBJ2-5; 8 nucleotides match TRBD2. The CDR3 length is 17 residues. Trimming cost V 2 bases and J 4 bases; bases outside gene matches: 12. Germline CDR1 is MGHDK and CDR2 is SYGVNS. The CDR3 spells CASSEHGRPGRAETQYF. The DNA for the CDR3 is TGTGCCAGCAGTGAACATGGTCGACCCGGGAGGGCAGAGACCCAGTACTTC.

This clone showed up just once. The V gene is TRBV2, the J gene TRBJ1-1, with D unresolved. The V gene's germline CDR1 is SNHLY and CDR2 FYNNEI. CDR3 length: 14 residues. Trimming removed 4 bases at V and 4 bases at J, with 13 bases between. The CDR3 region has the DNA TGTGCCAGCAGTGTGACGGCCTGGGGCACTGAAGCTTTCTTT. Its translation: CASSVTAWGTEAFF.

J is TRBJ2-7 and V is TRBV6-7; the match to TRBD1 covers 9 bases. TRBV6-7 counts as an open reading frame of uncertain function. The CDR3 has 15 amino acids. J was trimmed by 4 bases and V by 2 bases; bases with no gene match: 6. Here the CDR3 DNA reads TGTGCCAGCAGTTACCCGGGACAGGGTTTTTACGAGCAGTACTTC. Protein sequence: CASSYPGQGFYEQYF.

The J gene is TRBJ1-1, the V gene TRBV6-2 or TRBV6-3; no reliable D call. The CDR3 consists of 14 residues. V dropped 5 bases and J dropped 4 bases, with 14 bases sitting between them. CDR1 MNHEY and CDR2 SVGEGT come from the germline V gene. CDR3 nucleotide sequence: TGTGCCAGCAGTGCTGCCGGAGTTGGCACTGAAGCTTTCTTT. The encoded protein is CASSAAGVGTEAFF.

In DNA, the CDR3 is TGTGCCAGCAGTGTTAGACAGGGGGCGAACACTGAAGCTTTCTTT. Its translation is CASSVRQGANTEAFF. The chain uses TRBV27 and TRBJ1-1, with 10 bases identical to TRBD1. Germline CDR1 and CDR2: MNHEY and SMNVEV (reference sequence). Trimming took 5 bases from V and 1 from J; bases not matched to a gene: 4. CDR3 length equals 15 residues.

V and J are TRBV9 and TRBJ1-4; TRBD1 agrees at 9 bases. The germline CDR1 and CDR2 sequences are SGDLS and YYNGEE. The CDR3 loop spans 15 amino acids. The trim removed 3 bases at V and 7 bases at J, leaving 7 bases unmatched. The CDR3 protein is CASSAAGTGFEKLFF. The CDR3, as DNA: TGTGCCAGCAGCGCTGCCGGGACAGGGTTTGAAAAACTGTTTTTT.

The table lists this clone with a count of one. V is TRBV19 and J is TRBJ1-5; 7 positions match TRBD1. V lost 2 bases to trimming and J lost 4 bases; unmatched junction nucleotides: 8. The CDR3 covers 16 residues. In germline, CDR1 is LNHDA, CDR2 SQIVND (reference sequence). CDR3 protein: CASSITGTAGNQPQHF. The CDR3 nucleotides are TGTGCCAGTAGTATAACCGGGACAGCTGGGAATCAGCCCCAGCATTTT.

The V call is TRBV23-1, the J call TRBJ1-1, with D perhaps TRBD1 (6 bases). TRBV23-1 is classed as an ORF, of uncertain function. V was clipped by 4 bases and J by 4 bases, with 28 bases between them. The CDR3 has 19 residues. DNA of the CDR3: TGCGCCAGCAGTCCCCCCTCGACAGGCTGGGACGAAGTAGGCACTGAAGCTTTCTTT. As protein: CASSPPSTGWDEVGTEAFF.

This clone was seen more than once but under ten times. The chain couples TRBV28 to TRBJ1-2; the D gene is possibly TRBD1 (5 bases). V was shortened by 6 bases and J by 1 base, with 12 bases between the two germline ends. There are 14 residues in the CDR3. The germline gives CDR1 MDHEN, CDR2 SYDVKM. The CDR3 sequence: CASSPGPINYGYTF. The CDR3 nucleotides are TGTGCCAGCAGCCCGGGACCGATTAACTATGGCTACACCTTC.